The source of this T cell receptor beta chain is a study of shared clonotypes between healthy human individuals. Method: immunoSEQ multiplex PCR; TCRdb's copy keeps in-frame clones and lacks some. The sample carries around 690,000 clones, around 90% recorded once. Trimming left V 4 bases short and J 4 bases short, with 19 bases between. Per germline, CDR1 GTSNPN and CDR2 SVGIG (reference sequence). This CDR3 is 15 amino acids long. Specimen: memory CD8+ T cells from PBMCs. Subset given: CD45RO+ cells pooled with CCR7-negative TemRA cells. The chain has TRBV30 and TRBJ1-2; D possibly corresponds to TRBD1 (6 bases). This TCR was sampled from a man younger than 35 in good health. Some clones in this sample may be carry-over from other donors' samples. CDR3 sequence (DNA): TGTGCCTGGACCACCCTAACGACAGGAACCTATGGCTACACCTTC. Its protein product is CAWTTLTTGTYGYTF.